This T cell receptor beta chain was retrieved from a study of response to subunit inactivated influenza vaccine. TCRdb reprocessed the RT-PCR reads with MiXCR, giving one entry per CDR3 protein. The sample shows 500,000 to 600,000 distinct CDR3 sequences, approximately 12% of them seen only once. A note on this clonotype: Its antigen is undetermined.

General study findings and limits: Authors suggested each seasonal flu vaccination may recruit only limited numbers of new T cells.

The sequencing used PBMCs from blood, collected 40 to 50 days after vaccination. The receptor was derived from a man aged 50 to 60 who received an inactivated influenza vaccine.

CDR3 sequence (DNA): TGTGCCAGCAGCCAAGATCAGGAGGGCAATCAGCCCCAGCATTTT. Translated: CASSQDQEGNQPQHF. The chain uses TRBV4-2 and TRBJ1-5; D is undetermined. This CDR3 region has 15 residues. The V end was cut by 0 bases, the J end by 2 bases, with 8 bases between. Germline V gene sequence: CDR1 LGHNA, CDR2 YNFKEQ.